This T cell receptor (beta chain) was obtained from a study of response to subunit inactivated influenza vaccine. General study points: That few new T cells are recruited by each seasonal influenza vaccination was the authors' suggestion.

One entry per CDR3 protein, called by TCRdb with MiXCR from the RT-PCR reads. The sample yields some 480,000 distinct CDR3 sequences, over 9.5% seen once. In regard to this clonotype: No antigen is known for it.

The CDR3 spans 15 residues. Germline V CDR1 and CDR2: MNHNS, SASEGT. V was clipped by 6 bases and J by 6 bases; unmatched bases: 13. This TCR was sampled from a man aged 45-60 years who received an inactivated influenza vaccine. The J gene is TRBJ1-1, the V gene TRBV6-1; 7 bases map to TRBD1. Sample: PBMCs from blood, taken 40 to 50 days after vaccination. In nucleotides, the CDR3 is TGTGCCAGCAGGGGGACAGCAAAAAGCGGGGCTGAAGCTTTCTTT. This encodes CASRGTAKSGAEAFF.